This TCR beta chain was found in a study of shared clonotypes between healthy human individuals. This table comes from immunoSEQ multiplex PCR, and its TCRdb copy is limited to in-frame clones, with some not included. Here the sample spans about 680,000 clones, around 74% being singletons. This CDR3 is built from 16 residues. Trimming left V 8 bases short and J 1 base short, with 20 bases between. Germline assignment: CDR1 MNHEY and CDR2 SMNVEV (reference sequence). The rearrangement links TRBV27 to TRBJ1-1; tentative D call: TRBD1 (5 bases). This TCR derives from a woman in her 30s in good health. Sequencing used memory CD4+ T cells sorted from blood. As to subset: CD45RA-negative fraction. CDR3 DNA: TGTGCCAGCGCACCTTTACGGGGCAGCTCGAACACTGAAGCTTTCTTT. Translation gives CASAPLRGSSNTEAFF.